The clone carrying this TCR beta chain showed up just a few times. Together with a sample-barcoded 5' primer, a J-beta primer mix was included in a second PCR lasting about 7 to 12 cycles. TCRdb itself ran the 5' RACE reads through MiXCR, one entry per CDR3 protein. The sample holds more than 700,000 distinct CDR3 sequences, 35% to 50% seen once. This sample was included in a study of blood T cells in healthy people across ages. V lost 5 bases, J lost 5 bases, and 7 bases lay in between. Germline V gene sequence: CDR1 SGHTA, CDR2 FQGTGA. The CDR3 has 12 amino acids. Input material: blood. The sequence came from a man older than 75 in good health. The rearrangement links TRBV7-3 to TRBJ2-1; D unclear. CDR3 in amino acids: CASSRLHNEQFF. The CDR3 DNA follows: TGTGCCAGCAGCCGACTCCACAATGAGCAGTTCTTC.